This passage covers 7 T cell receptor beta chains from one sample sequenced in a study of blood T cell repertoires in COVID-19. The table came from immunoSEQ multiplex PCR; TCRdb's copy has only in-frame clones and leaves some out. The sample yields roughly 190,000 clones, 84% seen once. Sequenced material: peripheral blood. The receptor source for this set is a human donor in a cohort sampled during active COVID-19.

This clone was counted only a few times. The chain uses TRBV27 and TRBJ2-7; D call uncertain. V shed 4 bases and J shed 8 bases, with 18 bases lying between them. The CDR3 contains 14 residues. Per the germline V gene, CDR1 is MNHEY and CDR2 is SMNVEV (reference sequence). The DNA of the CDR3 is TGTGCCAGCAGTTCCCAACACAGTTCATCGAAGCAGTACTTC. Translation gives CASSSQHSSSKQYF.

This chain uses TRBV5-1 with TRBJ1-5; 8 positions agree with TRBD1. The junction had 6 bases not matched to a gene; V was cut back by 3 bases and J by 4 bases. The CDR3 has 15 amino acids. The germline V gene has CDR1 SGHRS and CDR2 YFSETQ. CDR3 DNA: TGCGCCAGCAGCTACGGACAGGGCGAGAATCAGCCCCAGCATTTT. Encoded protein: CASSYGQGENQPQHF.

The chain recombines TRBV10-3 with TRBJ1-5; D is possibly TRBD1 (6 bases). Trimming pared 6 bases from V and 5 bases from J, leaving 14 bases between. The CDR3 covers 14 residues. In germline, CDR1 is ENHRY, CDR2 SYGVKD. The CDR3 spells CAISRGGGDQPQHF. The CDR3 nucleotides are TGTGCCATCAGCAGGGGTGGGGGAGATCAGCCCCAGCATTTT.

The rearrangement uses TRBV5-5 and TRBJ1-6; 7 bases are shared with TRBD1. V dropped 0 bases and J dropped 10; count of bases not matched to a gene: 4. This CDR3 region has 14 residues. Germline V gene sequence: CDR1 SGHKS, CDR2 YYEKEE (reference sequence). The CDR3 here is CASSLVQGVSPLHF. CDR3 DNA: TGTGCCAGCAGCTTGGTTCAGGGGGTCTCACCCCTCCACTTT.

V usage is TRBV14 and J usage is TRBJ1-1; no definite D call. Trimming removed 5 bases at V and 1 base at J, with 8 bases between. Germline CDR1 SGHDN, CDR2 FVKESK. The CDR3 has 13 residues. CDR3 nucleotides: TGTGCCAGCAGCGTCACAGCGAACACTGAAGCTTTCTTT. It is translated as CASSVTANTEAFF.

J is TRBJ1-5 and V is TRBV10-3; the D gene is possibly TRBD1 (6 bases). V was shortened by 4 bases and J by 6 bases, with 19 bases between the two germline ends. The CDR3 sequence is 16 residues long. Germline CDR1 and CDR2: ENHRY and SYGVKD. The chain's CDR3 is CAISANKNRDGQPQHF. CDR3 nucleotide sequence: TGTGCCATCAGTGCCAATAAGAACAGGGACGGTCAGCCCCAGCATTTT.

The chain's CDR3 is CASSTATRGDSPLHF. In nucleotides, the CDR3 is TGTGCCAGCTCAACGGCAACCAGGGGTGATTCACCCCTCCACTTT. The V call is TRBV18, the J call TRBJ1-6; TRBD1 might be the D (6 bases). The V gene's germline CDR1 is KGHSH and CDR2 LQKENI. The CDR3 sequence is 15 residues long. The V end lost 5 bases, the J end lost 8 bases, and 16 bases lay between the germline ends.